These 4 T cell receptor beta chains were sequenced from one sample in a study of neurological immune-mediated disorders (dated by TCRdb to the late 2010s). Receptor libraries were prepared by 5' RACE. The listed sequencing device is Illumina HiSeq 2500. Through fastp at Q25 and MiXCR, TCRdb rebuilt clones from the public reads, retaining in-frame beta chains. Every entry covers one CDR3 protein and lists the most common genes and DNA from its rows. The sample table shows tens of thousands of distinct CDR3 sequences, and approximately 2.4% are seen once. Roughly 1.2% of the sample belongs to the ten largest clones. Sequenced input: PBMCs. These receptors were collected from a woman in her thirties with multiple sclerosis.

This clonotype was counted many times. The genes are TRBV15 and TRBJ1-2; D not certain. The CDR3 runs to 15 residues. Per the germline V gene, CDR1 is LNHNV and CDR2 is YYDKDF (reference sequence). Trimming removed 5 bases at V and 3 bases at J, with 16 bases between. The CDR3: CATSAPRVRDYGYTF. CDR3 coding DNA: TGTGCCACCAGCGCACCACGGGTCCGAGACTATGGCTACACCTTC. Using reference TRBV15 and TRBJ1-2 for the parts outside the CDR3, the full variable domain is DAMVIQNPRYQVTQFGKPVTLSCSQTLNHNVMYWYQQKSSQAPKLLFHYYDKDFNNEADTPDNFQSRRPNTSFCFLDIRSPGLGDTAMYLCATSAPRVRDYGYTFGSGTRLTVV.

This clonotype was observed many times. The chain has TRBV20-1 and TRBJ2-2, with 13 positions matching TRBD2. Per germline, CDR1 DFQATT and CDR2 SNEGSKA (reference sequence). This CDR3 region has 16 residues. V trimming: 0 bases; J trimming: 6 bases; junction bases outside the gene matches: 4. The CDR3 nucleotides are TGCAGTGCTAGAGATCTACTAGCGGGAGGGCCCGGGGAGCTGTTTTTT. Amino acids: CSARDLLAGGPGELFF.

There are many counts of this clonotype. The chain has TRBV5-5 and TRBJ1-5; a possible D gene is TRBD1 (6 bases). In germline, CDR1 is SGHKS, CDR2 YYEKEE (reference sequence). V was cut by 1 base and J by 2 bases, with 10 bases left in between. The CDR3 contains 15 residues. CDR3 coding DNA: TGTGCCAGCAGCTTGACAGGGCTGGGCAATCAGCCCCAGCATTTT. This gives the protein CASSLTGLGNQPQHF.

This clonotype showed up many times. This chain links TRBV7-6 with TRBJ2-1, with TRBD2 as a possible D gene (6 bases). The CDR3 consists of 15 residues. The germline gives CDR1 SGHVS, CDR2 FNYEAQ. V was trimmed by 5 bases and J by 4 bases, leaving 15 bases between them. The CDR3 loop is CASSATGAGYNEQFF. CDR3 DNA: TGTGCCAGCAGCGCTACGGGAGCTGGGTACAATGAGCAGTTCTTC.